The clone carrying this T cell receptor beta chain was observed a single time. The CDR3 runs 15 residues. Looked up from germline, CDR1 is PRHDT and CDR2 is FYEKMQ (reference sequence). After removal of 5 bases from V and 4 bases from J, the junction contained 5 bases not matched to a gene. The data were obtained in a study of sequential checkpoint blockade in melanoma. The assay was immunoSEQ multiplex PCR, and TCRdb's table has in-frame clones only and misses some. The sample holds about 40,000 clones, 86% seen once. Documented treatment: randomized to nivolumab then ipilimumab (arm A) or the reverse (arm B). PBMC sorting kept live CD3+CD8+ cells without CD19 or CD56.

The source material was CD8+ T cells sorted from blood (inferred from file names), sampled from a patient given nivolumab and ipilimumab in sequence. This receptor was obtained from a human donor with melanoma. The V gene is TRBV13, the J gene TRBJ2-2; 9 positions agree with TRBD2. The DNA of the CDR3 is TGTGCCAGCAGCCGCCCTAGCGGGACCACCGGGGAGCTGTTTTTT. Protein product: CASSRPSGTTGELFF. Full variable domain (outside the CDR3, taken from reference TRBV13 and TRBJ2-2): AAGVIQSPRHLIKEKRETATLKCYPIPRHDTVYWYQQGPGQDPQFLISFYEKMQSDKGSIPDRFSAQQFSDYHSELNMSSLELGDSALYFCASSRPSGTTGELFFGEGSRLTVL.